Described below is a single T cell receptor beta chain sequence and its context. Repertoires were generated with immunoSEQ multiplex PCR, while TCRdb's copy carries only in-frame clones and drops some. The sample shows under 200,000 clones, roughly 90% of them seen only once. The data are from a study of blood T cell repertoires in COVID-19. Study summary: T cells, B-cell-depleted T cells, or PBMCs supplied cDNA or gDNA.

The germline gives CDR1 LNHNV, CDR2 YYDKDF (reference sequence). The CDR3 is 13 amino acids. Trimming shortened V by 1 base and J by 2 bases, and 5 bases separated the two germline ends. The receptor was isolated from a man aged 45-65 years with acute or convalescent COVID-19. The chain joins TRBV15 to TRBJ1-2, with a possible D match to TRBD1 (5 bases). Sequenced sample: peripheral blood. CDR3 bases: TGTGCCACCAGCAGAGGACAGAACTATGGCTACACCTTC. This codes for CATSRGQNYGYTF.